This T cell receptor (beta chain) was retrieved from a study of blood T cell repertoires in COVID-19 (TCRdb year 2020). Background on the whole study: The collaborator samples originated in the United States, Italy and Spain and spanned the acute and convalescent phases of COVID-19. The prospective study material was composed of cDNA or gDNA derived from T cells, B-cell-depleted T cells, or PBMCs. The dataset comprised deeply sampled blood TCRbeta repertoires from subjects exposed to, actively infected with, or recovered from COVID-19. The repertoires were made available in a free public database intended to serve as a resource for research on the immune response to SARS-CoV-2. Samples came from the ongoing ImmuneRACE study (first 160 participants) plus 1,254 subjects from 6 global collaborators. Nearly every sample came with metadata listing a de-identified subject ID, COVID-19 status, age in years and sex. Where available, HLA class I and class II types were taken from metadata supplied by the sample provider and were not determined by assay-based typing.

Concerning this clone itself: Its antigen is still unknown. One end of the junction varies from germline; a read error may be responsible.

Reading from cysteine to phenylalanine, the CDR3 counts 15 amino acids. The retained sequence is limited to the CDR3, 45 bases, with the frame set at the first base. The CDR1 and CDR2 encoded by the germline V gene are KGHDR and SFDVKD. General findings and caveats noted by the study authors: The quantity of clinical and demographic metadata differed by source and by participant and was supplied without curation.

Each collaborating institution followed its own protocols to collect whole blood in K2EDTA tubes. Collaborator samples were shipped for TCRbeta analysis as frozen whole blood, isolated PBMCs, or DNA extracted from either sample type. The immunoSEQ Assay, a bias-controlled multiplex PCR, was used to amplify TCRbeta CDR3 regions from genomic DNA. Per the source publication's procedure: Nucleated cell counts per sample were estimated from amplification of reference gene primers within the assay. To quantify the absolute abundance of each unique TCRbeta CDR3 rearrangement, sequence reads were collapsed and filtered. For each sample, productive Simpson clonality was calculated by taking the square root of Simpson's diversity index across productive rearrangements. The immuneACCESS repertoire file appears here via TCRdb, limited to in-frame rearrangements. These files lack a portion of the clones; in checked studies, under half of the deficit traces to unresolved V genes, and the cause of the others is not known. D and trimming were read from the DNA, whereas the V and J calls and clone size are those reported in that table. This sample gives fewer than 350,000 clones in total; around 81% of them show up just once. The ten most abundant clones make up less than 4.5% of the sample.

The receptor was derived from a woman aged 45 to 65 with active or convalescent COVID-19. Sequenced material: peripheral blood. Recombination connected TRBV24-1 to TRBJ1-1, with the D gene call left open. This receptor carries the CDR3 CAASVDRAGGTEAFF. The base sequence is TGTGCCGCCAGTGTCGACCGGGCCGGAGGGACTGAAGCTTTCTTT.